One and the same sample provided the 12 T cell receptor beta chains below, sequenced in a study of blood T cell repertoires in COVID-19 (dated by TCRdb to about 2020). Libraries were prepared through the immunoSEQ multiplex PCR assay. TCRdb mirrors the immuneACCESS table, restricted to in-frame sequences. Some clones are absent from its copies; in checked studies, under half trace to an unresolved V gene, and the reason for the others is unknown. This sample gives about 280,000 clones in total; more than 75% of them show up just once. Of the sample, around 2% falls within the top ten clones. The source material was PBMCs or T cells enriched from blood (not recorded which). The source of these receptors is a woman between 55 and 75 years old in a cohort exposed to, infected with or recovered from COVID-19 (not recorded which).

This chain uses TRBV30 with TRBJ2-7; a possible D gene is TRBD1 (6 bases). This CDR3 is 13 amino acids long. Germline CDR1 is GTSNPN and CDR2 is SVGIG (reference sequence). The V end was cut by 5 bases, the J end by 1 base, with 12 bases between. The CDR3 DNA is TGTGCCTGGGGGGGCAGGGGATCCTACGAGCAGTACTTC. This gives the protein CAWGGRGSYEQYF.

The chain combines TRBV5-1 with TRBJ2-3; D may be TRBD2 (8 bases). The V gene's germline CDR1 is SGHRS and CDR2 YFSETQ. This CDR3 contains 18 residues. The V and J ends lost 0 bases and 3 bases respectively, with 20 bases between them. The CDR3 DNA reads TGCGCCAGCAGCTTGGTTGGAGGGGGCGGGAGGTCGACAGATACGCAGTATTTT. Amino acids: CASSLVGGGGRSTDTQYF.

CDR3 amino acids: CASSLSASGYEQYF. Here the CDR3 DNA reads TGTGCCAGCAGCTTATCGGCTAGCGGATACGAGCAGTACTTC. This chain uses TRBV7-8 with TRBJ2-7, with TRBD2 matching over 7 bases. The CDR3 extends over 14 amino acids. CDR1 SGHVS and CDR2 FQNEAQ come from the germline V gene. V lost 2 bases and J lost 4; bases outside the gene matches: 5.

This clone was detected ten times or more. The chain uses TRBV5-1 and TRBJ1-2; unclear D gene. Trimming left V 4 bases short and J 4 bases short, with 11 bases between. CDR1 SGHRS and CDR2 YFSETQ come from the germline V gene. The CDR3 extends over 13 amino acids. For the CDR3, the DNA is TGCGCCAGCAGCCCTCTCGGAGTCTATGGCTACACCTTC. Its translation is CASSPLGVYGYTF.

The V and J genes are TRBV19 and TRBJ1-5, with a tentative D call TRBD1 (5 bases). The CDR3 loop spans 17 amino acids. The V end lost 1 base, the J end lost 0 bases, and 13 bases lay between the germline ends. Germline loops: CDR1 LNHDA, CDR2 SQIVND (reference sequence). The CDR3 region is CASSIVSGWGSNQPQHF. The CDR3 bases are TGTGCCAGTAGTATAGTGTCAGGGTGGGGTAGCAATCAGCCCCAGCATTTT.

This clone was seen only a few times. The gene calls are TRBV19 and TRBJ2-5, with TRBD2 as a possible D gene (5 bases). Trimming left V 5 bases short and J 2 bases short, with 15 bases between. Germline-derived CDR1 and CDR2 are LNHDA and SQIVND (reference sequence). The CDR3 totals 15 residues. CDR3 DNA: TGTGCCAGTAGTGCGGACTCGGGAAGACAAGAGACCCAGTACTTC. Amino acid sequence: CASSADSGRQETQYF.

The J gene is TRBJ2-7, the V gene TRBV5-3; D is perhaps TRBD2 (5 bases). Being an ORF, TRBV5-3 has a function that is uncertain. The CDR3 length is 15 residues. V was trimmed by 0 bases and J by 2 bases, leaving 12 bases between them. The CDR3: CARSLGEQDAYEQYF. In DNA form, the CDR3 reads TGTGCCAGAAGCTTGGGGGAGCAGGATGCCTACGAGCAGTACTTC.

CDR3 residues: CASSRGQGGGYGYTF. Written as DNA, the CDR3 is TGCGCCAGCAGCCGGGGACAGGGAGGAGGGTATGGCTACACCTTC. The rearrangement uses TRBV5-1 and TRBJ1-2; TRBD1 matches 9 bases. The CDR3 consists of 15 residues. Germline values: CDR1 SGHRS, CDR2 YFSETQ. V lost 4 bases and J lost 5; bases outside the gene matches: 9.

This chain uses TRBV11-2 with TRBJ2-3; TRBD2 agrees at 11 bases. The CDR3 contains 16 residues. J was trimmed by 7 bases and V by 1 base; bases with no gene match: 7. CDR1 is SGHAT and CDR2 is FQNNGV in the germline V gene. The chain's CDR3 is CASSLVPLAGDHTQYF. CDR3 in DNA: TGTGCCAGCAGCTTAGTCCCACTAGCGGGAGATCATACGCAGTATTTT.

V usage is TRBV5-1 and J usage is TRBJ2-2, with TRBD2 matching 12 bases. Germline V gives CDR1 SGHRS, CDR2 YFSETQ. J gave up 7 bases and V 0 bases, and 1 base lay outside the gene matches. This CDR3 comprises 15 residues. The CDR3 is CASSLVLAGGGELFF. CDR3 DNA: TGCGCCAGCAGCTTGGTACTAGCGGGAGGCGGGGAGCTGTTTTTT. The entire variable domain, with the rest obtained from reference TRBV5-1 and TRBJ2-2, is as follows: KAGVTQTPRYLIKTRGQQVTLSCSPISGHRSVSWYQQTPGQGLQFLFEYFSETQRNKGNFPGRFSGRQFSNSRSEMNVSTLELGDSALYLCASSLVLAGGGELFFGEGSRLTVL.

Written as DNA, the CDR3 is TGTGCCAGCAGGCAAGCGGGCACCGGGGAGCTGTTTTTT. Its translation: CASRQAGTGELFF. J is TRBJ2-2 and V is TRBV27; D perhaps matches TRBD2 (6 bases). The germline gives CDR1 MNHEY, CDR2 SMNVEV (reference sequence). This CDR3 spans 13 amino acids. V shed 6 bases and J shed 4 bases, with 9 bases lying between them.

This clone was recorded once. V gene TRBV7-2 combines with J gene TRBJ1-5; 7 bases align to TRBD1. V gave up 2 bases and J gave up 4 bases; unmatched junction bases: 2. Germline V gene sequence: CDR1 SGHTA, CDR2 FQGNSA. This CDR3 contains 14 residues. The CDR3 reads CASSLRDSNQPQHF. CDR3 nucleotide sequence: TGTGCCAGCAGCTTAAGGGACAGTAATCAGCCCCAGCATTTT.